The clone carrying this T cell receptor (beta chain) was found many times. Its antigen is still unknown. TCRdb recomputed calls from the RT-PCR reads with MiXCR, one row per CDR3 protein. The table shows around 490,000 distinct CDR3 sequences, with approximately 7.1% occurring only once. CDR1 and CDR2 (germline): LGHDT, YNNKEL (reference sequence). V dropped 3 bases and J dropped 5 bases, with 8 bases sitting between them. This CDR3 is built from 12 residues. These data are taken from a study of response to subunit inactivated influenza vaccine. Notes on the study in general: Few new T cells, the authors suggested, are recruited by each seasonal influenza vaccination.

V gene TRBV3-1 combines with J gene TRBJ2-7, with D maybe TRBD1 (6 bases). This specimen was PBMCs from blood, taken roughly 24 months after vaccination. This TCR came from a man between 45 and 75 years old who received an inactivated influenza vaccine. The CDR3 region has the DNA TGTGCCAGCAGCCAGGGGGCGGACGAGCAGTACTTC. Residues: CASSQGADEQYF.